This TCR beta chain was sequenced during a study of beta chain features in type 1 diabetes. Germline loops: CDR1 SGHVS, CDR2 FQNEAQ. This CDR3 comprises 12 residues. The V end lost 8 bases, the J end lost 4 bases, and 10 bases lay between the germline ends. There are a few counts of this clone. A single heparinised blood sample, averaging about 120 mL, was obtained per donor. Isolated RNA was reverse transcribed in full, so expressed TCRB transcripts were sequenced. Clones were sequenced by immunoSEQ multiplex PCR, and TCRdb holds only the in-frame ones, with some missing. The sample includes 900,000 or so clones, roughly 15% of them seen just once.

The receptor was isolated from a woman between 18 and 29 years old in good health. Sequenced input: naive CD4+ T cells from blood. The rearrangement links TRBV7-8 to TRBJ2-3; no clear D. DNA for the CDR3: TGTGCCAGCCGAGGTTTGGCAGATACGCAGTATTTT. Translating it yields CASRGLADTQYF. Filled out from reference TRBV7-8 and TRBJ2-3, the complete variable domain reads GAGVSQSPRYKVAKRGQDVALRCDPISGHVSLFWYQQALGQGPEFLTYFQNEAQLDKSGLPSDRFFAERPEGSVSTLKIQRTQQEDSAVYLCASRGLADTQYFGPGTRLTVL.